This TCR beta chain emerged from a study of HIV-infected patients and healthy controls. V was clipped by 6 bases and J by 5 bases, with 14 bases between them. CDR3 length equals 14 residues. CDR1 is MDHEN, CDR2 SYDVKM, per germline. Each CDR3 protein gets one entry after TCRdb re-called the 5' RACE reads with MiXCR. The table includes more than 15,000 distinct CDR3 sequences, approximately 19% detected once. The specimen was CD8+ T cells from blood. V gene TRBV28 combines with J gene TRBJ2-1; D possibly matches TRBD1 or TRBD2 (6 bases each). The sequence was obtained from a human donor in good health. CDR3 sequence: CASRRRGGNNEQFF. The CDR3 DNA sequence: TGTGCCAGCAGGCGGAGAGGGGGGAACAATGAGCAGTTCTTC.